This entry lists 24 T cell receptor beta chains sequenced from one sample in a study of T cell changes during pregnancy in multiple sclerosis. Produced via immunoSEQ multiplex PCR; TCRdb's table is partial and in-frame only. The sample holds about 64,000 clones, 80% to 95% seen once. Source: peripheral blood, taken in the second trimester of pregnancy. These receptors all stem from a female donor with multiple sclerosis, enrolled in a pregnancy study.

Concerning this clone: At one of its ends the junction is not consistent with the germline gene, which may arise from a read error. Additional DNA sequences in this sample encode the identical CDR3. This chain links TRBV5-4 with TRBJ1-1, with 8 bases identical to TRBD1. The germline V gene has CDR1 SGHNT and CDR2 YYREEE (reference sequence). The length of the CDR3 is 15 residues. CDR3 in amino acids: CASSRNGQGGTEAFF. The DNA for the CDR3 is TGTGCCAGCAGCCGAAATGGACAGGGAGGAACTGAGGCTTTCTTT.

J is TRBJ1-1 and V is TRBV6-5; 8 bases agree with TRBD1. CDR1 and CDR2 from the germline V gene are MNHEY and SVGAGI. V shed 6 bases, J shed 5 bases, and the junction held 5 bases outside the gene matches. The CDR3 has 13 residues. The CDR3 nucleotides read TGTGCCAGCAGAACCGACAGGGGTACTGAAGCTTTCTTT. It translates to CASRTDRGTEAFF.

The chain couples TRBV18 to TRBJ2-7, with D perhaps TRBD2 (6 bases). CDR1 and CDR2 (germline): KGHSH, LQKENI. V lost 6 bases to trimming and J lost 3 bases, with 21 bases between them. The CDR3 length is 16 residues. CDR3 protein: CASSSGGGVYGYEQYF. CDR3 DNA: TGTGCCAGCTCTTCCGGAGGAGGGGTTTATGGCTACGAGCAGTACTTC.

Concerning this clone itself: Different DNA sequences within this sample yield the same CDR3. This rearrangement joins TRBV5-6 to TRBJ2-7; TRBD2 matches 14 bases. J lost 4 bases, V lost 0 bases, and 3 bases had no gene match. Looked up from germline, CDR1 is SGHDT and CDR2 is YYEEEE. The CDR3 extends over 16 amino acids. The CDR3 DNA reads TGTGCCAGCAGCTTGGGGGGACTAGCGGGAGTTTACGAGCAGTACTTC. Its protein is CASSLGGLAGVYEQYF.

The chain employs TRBV4-3 and TRBJ2-7, with D perhaps matching TRBD1 (6 bases). Germline CDR1 and CDR2: LGHNA and YSLEER. The CDR3 totals 15 residues. V lost 1 base and J lost 2, with 12 bases in between. CDR3 loop: CASSQAVGHPYEQYF. The CDR3 DNA is TGCGCCAGCAGCCAAGCAGTGGGACACCCCTACGAGCAGTACTTC.

V and J are TRBV6-6 and TRBJ2-1; D is unclear. Deletions cut 5 bases from V and 5 bases from J, with 7 bases between. The V gene's germline CDR1 is MNHNY and CDR2 SVGAGI (reference sequence). The CDR3 is 12 residues long. The CDR3 spells CASSPTNNEQFF. The CDR3 nucleotides are TGTGCCAGCAGTCCGACAAACAATGAGCAGTTCTTC.

The chain carries TRBV28 and TRBJ2-7, with 8 positions matching TRBD2. The V segment lost 1 base and the J segment 5 bases; nucleotides outside the gene matches: 7. This CDR3 region has 15 residues. The germline V gene encodes CDR1 MDHEN and CDR2 SYDVKM. CDR3 in DNA: TGTGCCAGCAGTTTATACAGCGGGAGACTCAACGAGCAGTACTTC. This translates into CASSLYSGRLNEQYF.

This clone was seen more than once but under ten times. This CDR3 reads CASAWGSSYEQYF. The DNA for the CDR3 is TGTGCCAGCGCATGGGGCAGCTCCTACGAGCAGTACTTC. The V gene is TRBV19, the J gene TRBJ2-7, with D possibly matching TRBD1 (5 bases). The CDR3 extends over 13 amino acids. Germline CDR1 LNHDA, CDR2 SQIVND (reference sequence). With 9 bases removed from V and 0 bases from J, the gap between germline ends came to 12 bases.

This clone was recorded a few times. This chain connects TRBV5-1 to TRBJ2-2, with D possibly being TRBD1 (6 bases). The CDR3 is 15 amino acids. The V gene lost 4 bases and the J gene lost 6 bases, with 16 bases spanning the gap. Germline CDR1 is SGHRS and CDR2 is YFSETQ. This CDR3 is CASSPAQGSAGELFF. The CDR3 coding sequence is TGCGCCAGCAGCCCCGCTCAGGGGTCCGCCGGGGAGCTGTTTTTT.

The chain is built from TRBV6-4 and TRBJ2-3, with TRBD2 identical over 13 bases. Losses at the gene ends were 6 bases for V and 4 bases for J; bases not matched to a gene: 4. CDR1 is MRHNA, CDR2 SNTAGT, per germline. The CDR3 covers 15 residues. CDR3 sequence reads: CASSGLAGAPDTQYF. The CDR3 DNA is TGTGCCAGCAGCGGACTAGCGGGAGCTCCAGATACGCAGTATTTT.

This rearrangement joins TRBV28 to TRBJ2-2; D not resolved. The germline gives CDR1 MDHEN, CDR2 SYDVKM. V lost 3 bases to trimming and J lost 1 base, with 9 bases between them. This CDR3 spans 15 amino acids. The CDR3 coding sequence is TGTGCCAGCAGTTTTGGGCAGAGGAACACCGGGGAGCTGTTTTTT. Protein product: CASSFGQRNTGELFF.

This clone was observed a few times. The rearrangement links TRBV12-5 to TRBJ1-1; tentative D call: TRBD1 (5 bases). The CDR3 totals 12 residues. Germline V lookup: CDR1 LGHNT, CDR2 FRNRAP. The V gene lost 6 bases and the J gene lost 6 bases, with 11 bases spanning the gap. CDR3 region: CASGGDSSEAFF. The CDR3 DNA is TGTGCTAGTGGAGGTGACAGTTCTGAAGCTTTCTTT.

The rearrangement joins TRBV30 to TRBJ1-1; D perhaps matches TRBD1 (5 bases). Per germline, CDR1 GTSNPN and CDR2 SVGIG (reference sequence). Trimming removed 0 bases at V and 1 base at J, with 12 bases between. The CDR3 sequence is 15 residues long. CDR3 nucleotide sequence: TGTGCCTGGAGTGTAAGGCAGGGCCAGAACACTGAAGCTTTCTTT. Translated, it gives CAWSVRQGQNTEAFF. The whole variable domain, remainder taken from reference TRBV30 and TRBJ1-1, is SQTIHQWPATLVQPVGSPLSLECTVEGTSNPNLYWYRQAAGRGLQLLFYSVGIGQISSEVPQNLSASRPQDRQFILSSKKLLLSDSGFYLCAWSVRQGQNTEAFFGQGTRLTVV.

The rearrangement links TRBV25-1 to TRBJ1-2, with 7 positions matching TRBD1. The junction had 4 bases not matched to a gene; V was cut back by 3 bases and J by 6 bases. Germline-derived CDR1 and CDR2 are MGHDK and SYGVNS. This CDR3 region has 13 residues. DNA for the CDR3: TGTGCCAGCAGTGACACCGGGACAGATGGCTACACCTTC. It is translated as CASSDTGTDGYTF.

V gene TRBV19 combines with J gene TRBJ1-1; D is unclear. CDR1 LNHDA and CDR2 SQIVND come from the germline V gene (reference sequence). Trimming pared 3 bases from V and 0 bases from J, leaving 8 bases between. The CDR3 is 14 residues long. For the CDR3, the DNA is TGTGCCAGTAGTATCGGGGTCATGAACACTGAAGCTTTCTTT. Translation: CASSIGVMNTEAFF. The full variable domain, completed using reference TRBV19 and TRBJ1-1, is DGGITQSPKYLFRKEGQNVTLSCEQNLNHDAMYWYRQDPGQGLRLIYYSQIVNDFQKGDIAEGYSVSREKKESFPLTVTSAQKNPTAFYLCASSIGVMNTEAFFGQGTRLTVV.

This clone was detected a few times. V gene TRBV4-1 combines with J gene TRBJ2-1, with 8 nucleotides matching TRBD2. The CDR3 is made up of 13 amino acids. Germline CDR1 and CDR2: MGHRA and YSYEKL. The V gene end was trimmed by 4 bases and the J gene end by 5 bases; junction bases not matched to a gene: 1. CDR3 amino acids: CASSPGLDNEQFF. The CDR3 coding sequence is TGCGCCAGCAGCCCGGGACTAGACAATGAGCAGTTCTTC.

This chain uses TRBV29-1 with TRBJ2-1; TRBD2 aligns across 9 bases. There are 14 residues in the CDR3. J was trimmed by 8 bases and V by 8 bases; bases with no gene match: 13. Germline V lookup: CDR1 SQVTM, CDR2 ANQGSEA. In nucleotides, the CDR3 is TGCAGCTTATTAGCGGGAGACCCGGGGGATGAGCAGTTCTTC. Translation: CSLLAGDPGDEQFF.

The rearrangement links TRBV7-9 to TRBJ1-1, with 7 positions matching TRBD1. The germline V gene has CDR1 SEHNR and CDR2 FQNEAQ (reference sequence). This CDR3 has 15 residues. Germline trimming cut 6 bases from V and 1 base from J; bases unmatched to any gene: 8. In nucleotides, the CDR3 is TGTGCCAGCAGACCACAGGGGAGTGGGAACACTGAAGCTTTCTTT. Amino acid sequence: CASRPQGSGNTEAFF.

The V call is TRBV5-8, the J call TRBJ2-7, with 7 bases identical to TRBD1. The CDR3 length is 14 residues. The ends lost 4 bases at V and 3 bases at J; junction bases unmatched: 7. Germline-derived CDR1 and CDR2 are SGHTS and YDEGEE. In nucleotides, the CDR3 is TGTGCCAGCAGCAAGACAGGGACCCTCTACGAGCAGTACTTC. This translates into CASSKTGTLYEQYF.

The chain has TRBV18 and TRBJ2-6, with a weak D call TRBD1 (6 bases). Trimming took 5 bases from V and 4 from J, leaving 18 bases between them. The CDR3 is 17 residues long. CDR1 and CDR2 (germline): KGHSH, LQKENI. Here the CDR3 DNA reads TGTGCCAGCTCAACCACGGACAGATCTCTGGGGGCCAACGTCCTGACTTTC. It codes for CASSTTDRSLGANVLTF. Supplemented by reference TRBV18 and TRBJ2-6, the full variable domain reads NAGVMQNPRHLVRRRGQEARLRCSPMKGHSHVYWYRQLPEEGLKFMVYLQKENIIDESGMPKERFSAEFPKEGPSILRIQQVVRGDSAAYFCASSTTDRSLGANVLTFGAGSRLTVL.

The V call is TRBV18, the J call TRBJ2-7; D might be TRBD1 (7 bases). The germline gives CDR1 KGHSH, CDR2 LQKENI. This CDR3 is 15 amino acids long. Trimming pared 6 bases from V and 7 bases from J, leaving 22 bases between. The CDR3: CASSRAGSQGGEQYF. The CDR3 coding sequence is TGTGCCAGCTCCCGGGCAGGATCCCAGGGGGGAGAGCAGTACTTC. The full variable domain, its missing parts supplied by reference TRBV18 and TRBJ2-7, is NAGVMQNPRHLVRRRGQEARLRCSPMKGHSHVYWYRQLPEEGLKFMVYLQKENIIDESGMPKERFSAEFPKEGPSILRIQQVVRGDSAAYFCASSRAGSQGGEQYFGPGTRLTVT.

V and J are TRBV7-9 and TRBJ2-3, with unresolved D. Germline CDR1 and CDR2: SEHNR and FQNEAQ (reference sequence). V was clipped by 1 base and J by 3 bases, with 11 bases between them. The CDR3 is 15 amino acids. The CDR3 loop is CASSLGLTVTDTQYF. CDR3 DNA: TGTGCCAGCAGCTTAGGTCTTACGGTGACAGATACGCAGTATTTT.

The rearrangement uses TRBV2 and TRBJ2-1; D call uncertain. This CDR3 spans 13 amino acids. V lost 1 base and J lost 9, with 10 bases in between. Germline-derived CDR1 and CDR2 are SNHLY and FYNNEI. The CDR3 protein is CASSEGNGGEQFF. CDR3 coding DNA: TGTGCCAGCAGTGAAGGGAATGGCGGTGAGCAGTTCTTC.

The chain employs TRBV28 and TRBJ2-7; 15 bases are shared with TRBD2. Germline V gene lookup returns CDR1 MDHEN and CDR2 SYDVKM. Trimming cost V 9 bases and J 2 bases; bases outside gene matches: 2. CDR3 size: 14 residues. The CDR3 sequence: CASRTSGRAYEQYF. CDR3 DNA sequence: TGTGCCAGTAGGACTAGCGGGAGGGCCTACGAGCAGTACTTC. The whole variable domain, filled in from reference TRBV28 and TRBJ2-7, reads DVKVTQSSRYLVKRTGEKVFLECVQDMDHENMFWYRQDPGLGLRLIYFSYDVKMKEKGDIPEGYSVSREKKERFSLILESASTNQTSMYLCASRTSGRAYEQYFGPGTRLTVT.